The clone carrying this T cell receptor beta chain was found many times. The antigen remains undetermined. The data stem from a study of spatial heterogeneity in lung cancer. Study results and limitations: Mutation tallies in tumors tracked expanded intratumoral alpha and beta TCR counts.

Germline V gene sequence: CDR1 MDHEN, CDR2 SYDVKM. CDR3 length equals 20 residues. The V end was cut by 5 bases, the J end by 0 bases, with 23 bases between. Described time point: sample taken at primary tumor resection. From the 5' RACE reads, TCRdb called clonotypes with MiXCR, one entry per CDR3 protein. The sample holds about 100,000 distinct CDR3 sequences, approximately 4.7% seen once. The receptor comes from a male donor with early-stage non-small cell lung cancer. The chain links TRBV28 to TRBJ2-6, with D possibly being TRBD1 (5 bases). This material consisted of lung tumor tissue, taken at surgery. The CDR3 protein is CASSQKPGIFPYSGANVLTF. In DNA, the CDR3 is TGTGCCAGCAGTCAGAAACCAGGGATTTTTCCCTACTCTGGGGCCAACGTCCTGACTTTC.